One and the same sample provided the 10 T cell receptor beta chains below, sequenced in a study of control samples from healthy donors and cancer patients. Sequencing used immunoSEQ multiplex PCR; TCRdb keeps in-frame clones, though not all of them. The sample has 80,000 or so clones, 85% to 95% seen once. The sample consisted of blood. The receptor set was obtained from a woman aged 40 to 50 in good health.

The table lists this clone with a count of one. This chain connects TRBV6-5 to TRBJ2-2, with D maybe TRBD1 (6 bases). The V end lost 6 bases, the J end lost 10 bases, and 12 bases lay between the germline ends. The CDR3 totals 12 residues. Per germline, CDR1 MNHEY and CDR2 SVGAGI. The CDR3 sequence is CASRTGTTELFF. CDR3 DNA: TGTGCCAGCAGAACCGGGACAACGGAGCTGTTTTTT.

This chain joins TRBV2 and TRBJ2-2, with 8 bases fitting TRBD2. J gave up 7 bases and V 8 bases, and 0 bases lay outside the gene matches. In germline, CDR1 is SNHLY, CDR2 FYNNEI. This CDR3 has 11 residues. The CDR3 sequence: CASAGGGELFF. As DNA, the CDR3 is TGTGCCAGCGCGGGGGGCGGGGAGCTGTTTTTT.

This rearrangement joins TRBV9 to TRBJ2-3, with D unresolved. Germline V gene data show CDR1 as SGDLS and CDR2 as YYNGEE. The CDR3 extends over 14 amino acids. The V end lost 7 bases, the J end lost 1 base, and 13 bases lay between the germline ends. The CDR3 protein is CASGTHGGTDTQYF. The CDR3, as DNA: TGTGCCAGCGGAACCCATGGGGGCACAGATACGCAGTATTTT.

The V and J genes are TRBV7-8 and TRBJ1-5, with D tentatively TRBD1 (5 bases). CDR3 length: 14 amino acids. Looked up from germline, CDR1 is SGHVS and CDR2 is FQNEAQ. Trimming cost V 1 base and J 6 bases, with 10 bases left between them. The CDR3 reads CASSLGQGSQPQHF. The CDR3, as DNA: TGTGCCAGCAGCTTAGGGCAGGGAAGTCAGCCCCAGCATTTT.

This CDR3 is CASSADYNEQFF. The CDR3 DNA reads as TGTGCCAGCAGCGCGGACTACAATGAGCAGTTCTTC. J is TRBJ2-1 and V is TRBV2; D ambiguous. The CDR3 is 12 residues long. Trimming left V 6 bases short and J 3 bases short, with 6 bases between. Germline V gene data show CDR1 as SNHLY and CDR2 as FYNNEI.

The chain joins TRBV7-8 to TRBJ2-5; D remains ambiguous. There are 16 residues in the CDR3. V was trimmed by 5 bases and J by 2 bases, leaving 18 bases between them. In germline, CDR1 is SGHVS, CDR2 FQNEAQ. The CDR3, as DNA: TGTGCCAGCAGCCCCGCCCGTCTGGGCGAGCAAGAGACCCAGTACTTC. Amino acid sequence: CASSPARLGEQETQYF.

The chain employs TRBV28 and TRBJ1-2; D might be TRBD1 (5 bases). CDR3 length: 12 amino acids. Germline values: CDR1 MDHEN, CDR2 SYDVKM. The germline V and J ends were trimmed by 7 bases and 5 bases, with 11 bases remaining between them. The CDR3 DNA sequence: TGTGCCAGCACCGAGAGACAGTATGGCTACACCTTC. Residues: CASTERQYGYTF.

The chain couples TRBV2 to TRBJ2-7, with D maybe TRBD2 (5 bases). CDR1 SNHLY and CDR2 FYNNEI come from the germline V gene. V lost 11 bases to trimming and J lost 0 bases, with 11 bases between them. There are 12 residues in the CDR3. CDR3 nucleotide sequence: TGTGCCTTCGGACTTCTCTCCTACGAGCAGTACTTC. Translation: CAFGLLSYEQYF.

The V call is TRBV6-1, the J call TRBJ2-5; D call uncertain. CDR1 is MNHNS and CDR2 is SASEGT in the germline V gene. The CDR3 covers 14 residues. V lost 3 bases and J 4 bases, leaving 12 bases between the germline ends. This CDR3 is CASSEVWSSETQYF. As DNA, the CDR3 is TGTGCCAGCAGTGAGGTATGGAGTTCAGAGACCCAGTACTTC.

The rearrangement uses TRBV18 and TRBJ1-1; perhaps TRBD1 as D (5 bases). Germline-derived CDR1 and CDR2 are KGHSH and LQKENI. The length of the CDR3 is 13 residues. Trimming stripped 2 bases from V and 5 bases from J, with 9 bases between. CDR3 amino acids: CASSPGRGTEAFF. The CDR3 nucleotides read TGTGCCAGCTCACCAGGTAGGGGTACTGAAGCTTTCTTT.